This entry lists 13 T cell receptor beta chains sequenced from one sample in a study of blood T cell repertoires in COVID-19. The data were produced by immunoSEQ multiplex PCR, yet TCRdb's version contains in-frame clones alone and is incomplete. Here the sample spans approximately 45,000 clones, 75% to 90% being singletons. Material for sequencing was peripheral blood. These receptor sequences come from a woman in her thirties or forties with acute or convalescent COVID-19.

The chain has TRBV2 and TRBJ1-4; 8 bases line up with TRBD1. The CDR3 length is 13 residues. The V and J ends lost 6 bases and 5 bases, in that order; junction bases with no gene match: 2. Germline V gene data show CDR1 as SNHLY and CDR2 as FYNNEI. DNA for the CDR3: TGTGCCAGCAGGAGACAGGGGAATGAAAAACTGTTTTTT. Translating gives CASRRQGNEKLFF. The full variable domain, its missing parts supplied by reference TRBV2 and TRBJ1-4, is EPEVTQTPSHQVTQMGQEVILRCVPISNHLYFYWYRQILGQKVEFLVSFYNNEISEKSEIFDDQFSVERPDGSNFTLKIRSTKLEDSAMYFCASRRQGNEKLFFGSGTQLSVL.

The chain recombines TRBV10-2 with TRBJ2-7, with TRBD1 as a possible D gene (6 bases). There are 12 residues in the CDR3. V was pared by 8 bases and J by 1 base, with 9 bases between. Germline CDR1 and CDR2: WSHSY and SAAADI. The CDR3 is CASSGQSYEQYF. DNA of the CDR3: TGCGCCAGCTCCGGACAGTCCTACGAGCAGTACTTC.

The gene calls are TRBV19 and TRBJ2-7; 10 bases are a match to TRBD1. The CDR3 sequence is 14 residues long. V lost 5 bases to trimming and J lost 6 bases; unmatched junction nucleotides: 7. Germline V gene data show CDR1 as LNHDA and CDR2 as SQIVND (reference sequence). The CDR3 DNA is TGTGCCAGTAGTCGACAGGGGGCGAAGAGCGAGCAGTACTTC. This codes for CASSRQGAKSEQYF. The whole variable domain, filled in from reference TRBV19 and TRBJ2-7, reads DGGITQSPKYLFRKEGQNVTLSCEQNLNHDAMYWYRQDPGQGLRLIYYSQIVNDFQKGDIAEGYSVSREKKESFPLTVTSAQKNPTAFYLCASSRQGAKSEQYFGPGTRLTVT.

The sample holds one count of this clone. The V call is TRBV5-1, the J call TRBJ2-7, with D maybe TRBD1 (6 bases). Trimming stripped 4 bases from V and 3 bases from J, with 14 bases between. The CDR3 totals 14 residues. The germline V gene has CDR1 SGHRS and CDR2 YFSETQ. The CDR3 sequence is CASSPRDMIYEQYF. CDR3 nucleotide sequence: TGCGCCAGCAGCCCCCGGGACATGATCTACGAGCAGTACTTC.

The chain employs TRBV7-6 and TRBJ1-1, with TRBD1 identical over 7 bases. Germline CDR1 is SGHVS and CDR2 is FNYEAQ. V was clipped by 5 bases and J by 1 base; unmatched bases: 4. The CDR3 is 14 residues long. For the CDR3, the DNA is TGTGCCAGCAGCGGGGGACAGCCGAACACTGAAGCTTTCTTT. It translates to CASSGGQPNTEAFF.

This chain connects TRBV2 to TRBJ1-5; TRBD1 matches at 7 bases. The CDR3 consists of 15 residues. V shed 5 bases, J shed 0 bases, and the junction held 4 bases outside the gene matches. Germline CDR1 reads SNHLY; CDR2 reads FYNNEI. The CDR3 here is CASSFGTASNQPQHF. In DNA form, the CDR3 reads TGTGCCAGCAGTTTCGGGACAGCTAGCAATCAGCCCCAGCATTTT.

V and J are TRBV9 and TRBJ2-3, with 10 bases identical to TRBD2. The germline gives CDR1 SGDLS, CDR2 YYNGEE. Trimming removed 3 bases from V and 4 bases from J; junction bases left unmatched: 5. The CDR3 is 15 amino acids. In DNA form, the CDR3 reads TGTGCCAGCAGCGCCAGCGGGGGGGTCGCAGATACGCAGTATTTT. Its protein product is CASSASGGVADTQYF.

V is TRBV11-2 and J is TRBJ1-6; no clear D gene. The V end was cut by 1 base, the J end by 6 bases, with 7 bases between. The CDR3 totals 14 residues. Germline assignment: CDR1 SGHAT and CDR2 FQNNGV. The CDR3 protein is CASSLVAGNSPLHF. Here the CDR3 DNA reads TGTGCCAGCAGCTTAGTGGCTGGTAATTCACCCCTCCACTTT.

This clone was observed a single time. V gene TRBV5-1 combines with J gene TRBJ1-1; the D gene is possibly TRBD1 (6 bases). The germline V gene has CDR1 SGHRS and CDR2 YFSETQ. Trimming cost V 0 bases and J 4 bases, with 10 bases left between them. This CDR3 has 14 amino acids. The CDR3 DNA is TGCGCCAGCAGCTTGGATGGACAGCTCACTGAAGCTTTCTTT. Translating it yields CASSLDGQLTEAFF.

This clone was found once. The chain joins TRBV4-2 to TRBJ2-3; weak D call: TRBD2 (7 bases). V was clipped by 1 base and J by 2 bases, with 13 bases between them. The CDR3 runs to 16 residues. Per germline, CDR1 LGHNA and CDR2 YNFKEQ. CDR3 residues: CASSQALAGATDTQYF. The CDR3 DNA reads TGTGCCAGCAGCCAAGCTCTGGCGGGGGCCACAGATACGCAGTATTTT.

Comments on this clone: A junction end diverges from the germline sequence, so it may reflect a read error. The J gene is TRBJ1-2, the V gene TRBV28; D is unresolved. Germline CDR1 and CDR2: MDHEN and SYDVKM. The CDR3 runs to 14 residues. Here the CDR3 DNA reads TGTGCCGGCAGTTTCGTGGCGGGCGTGGAAGGCTACACCTTC. Translating gives CAGSFVAGVEGYTF.

The chain carries TRBV19 and TRBJ1-5; D is ambiguous. The germline V gene encodes CDR1 LNHDA and CDR2 SQIVND (reference sequence). V gave up 3 bases and J gave up 9 bases, with 6 bases separating them. This CDR3 contains 11 residues. CDR3 nucleotide sequence: TGTGCCAGTAGTATCGGAGGGCCCCAGCATTTT. Translation: CASSIGGPQHF.

In its sample, this clone was seen a few times. This chain connects TRBV7-2 to TRBJ2-2, with TRBD1 as a possible D gene (7 bases). Germline assignment: CDR1 SGHTA and CDR2 FQGNSA. Trimming took 6 bases from V and 3 from J, leaving 11 bases between them. The CDR3 runs 14 residues. CDR3 residues: CASRTRGDTGELFF. CDR3 bases: TGTGCCAGCAGGACCAGGGGGGACACCGGGGAGCTGTTTTTT. Looking up the rest from reference TRBV7-2 and TRBJ2-2 gives the full variable domain: GAGVSQSPSNKVTEKGKDVELRCDPISGHTALYWYRQSLGQGLEFLIYFQGNSAPDKSGLPSDRFSAERTGGSVSTLTIQRTQQEDSAVYLCASRTRGDTGELFFGEGSRLTVL.